Below are 7 T cell receptor beta chains sequenced from a single sample in a study of neurological immune-mediated disorders. TCRdb fed the 5' RACE reads into MiXCR, producing one record per CDR3 protein. The sample records 50,000 to 75,000 distinct CDR3 sequences, 4.1% being singletons. What was sequenced was PBMCs. Every receptor here comes from a man aged 45-65 years with multiple sclerosis.

This clonotype has only a few counts. The rearrangement joins TRBV5-1 to TRBJ2-1; D is unresolved. CDR3 size: 15 residues. V lost 0 bases to trimming and J lost 8 bases, with 15 bases between them. CDR1 and CDR2 (germline): SGHRS, YFSETQ. CDR3 region: CASSLEVDPKDEQFF. CDR3 sequence (DNA): TGCGCCAGCAGCTTGGAGGTTGATCCCAAAGATGAGCAGTTCTTC.

This clonotype came up many times. J is TRBJ1-1 and V is TRBV20-1; unclear D gene. Germline loops: CDR1 DFQATT, CDR2 SNEGSKA (reference sequence). Trimming left V 4 bases short and J 0 bases short, with 6 bases between. The CDR3 length is 12 residues. The CDR3 DNA reads as TGCAGTGCTAAACGGTTGAACACTGAAGCTTTCTTT. Protein product: CSAKRLNTEAFF.

This clonotype came up many times. The chain has TRBV15 and TRBJ1-1; TRBD1 might be the D (5 bases). Germline CDR1 LNHNV, CDR2 YYDKDF (reference sequence). CDR3 length: 15 residues. Deletions cut 1 base from V and 7 bases from J, with 16 bases between. As DNA, the CDR3 is TGTGCCACCAGCAGAGGGGGCCGGCTGGGAAATGAAGCTTTCTTT. Encoded protein: CATSRGGRLGNEAFF.

This clonotype was recorded once. This CDR3 fails to terminate in the conserved phenylalanine or tryptophan, so it likely reflects a read error. The rearrangement joins TRBV7-8 to TRBJ1-1, with a tentative D call TRBD1 (6 bases). The V end was cut by 5 bases, the J end by 1 base, with 14 bases between. The CDR3 is made up of 15 amino acids. CDR1 SGHVS and CDR2 FQNEAQ come from the germline V gene. Here the CDR3 DNA reads TGTGCCAGCAGCACGCGGACAGCCCAGAACACTGAAGCTTTCATT. The encoded protein is CASSTRTAQNTEAFI.

This clonotype was seen ten or more times. The chain uses TRBV7-9 and TRBJ2-2; no definite D call. The length of the CDR3 is 14 residues. V dropped 6 bases and J dropped 1 base, with 9 bases sitting between them. Germline CDR1 SEHNR, CDR2 FQNEAQ (reference sequence). The CDR3 protein is CASRYPLNTGELFF. CDR3 sequence (DNA): TGTGCCAGCAGATACCCCCTGAACACCGGGGAGCTGTTTTTT.

This clonotype came up many times. The CDR3 DNA reads TGCAGTGCTAGACTGACAGGGAACACTGAAGCTTTCTTT. Protein sequence: CSARLTGNTEAFF. V gene TRBV20-1 combines with J gene TRBJ1-1; a possible D gene is TRBD1 (6 bases). V lost 2 bases, J lost 1 base, and 8 bases lay in between. Germline assignment: CDR1 DFQATT and CDR2 SNEGSKA (reference sequence). This CDR3 is 13 amino acids long.

This clonotype was seen many times. J is TRBJ2-1 and V is TRBV4-1; perhaps TRBD2 as D (5 bases). V was pared by 0 bases and J by 5 bases, with 11 bases between. Germline V gives CDR1 MGHRA, CDR2 YSYEKL. The CDR3 is 15 residues long. The chain's CDR3 is CASSQDPRRDNEQFF. CDR3 DNA: TGCGCCAGCAGCCAAGATCCGCGGCGGGACAATGAGCAGTTCTTC.